Sequencing of this TCR beta chain was carried out in a study of yellow fever vaccine responses in identical twins. Study observations and caveats: On the reported evidence, twins' vaccine T cell responses seemed partly convergent and partly personalized.

This CDR3 has 14 residues. V shed 4 bases, J shed 4 bases, and the junction held 3 bases outside the gene matches. CDR1 and CDR2 (germline): MGHRA, YSYEKL. For this clonotype: Antigen: not known.

TCRdb re-derived calls from the RT-PCR reads in MiXCR, one entry per CDR3 protein. Found here are approximately 5,000 distinct CDR3 sequences, less than 85% of them singletons; the top ten hold roughly 1.7%. The V gene is TRBV4-1, the J gene TRBJ1-2; 10 bases align to TRBD1. Sequencing was performed on T cells from blood (PBMCs), unsorted or a sorted subset (not recorded which), taken before or after yellow fever vaccination (not recorded which). The source is a woman aged 18-29 years who received the yellow fever vaccine. The CDR3 loop is CASSPWDRGYGYTF. The CDR3 DNA reads as TGCGCCAGCAGCCCGTGGGACAGGGGCTATGGCTACACCTTC.